These 19 T cell receptor beta chains originate from one sample sequenced in a study of CD8+CD57+ T cells in acquired aplastic anemia. TCR beta VDJ and CDR3 profiles were obtained from a genomic DNA template. MiXCR was run by TCRdb on the reads, yielding one entry per CDR3 protein. The sample lists about 81,000 distinct CDR3 sequences, under 50% occurring once. The sample consisted of sorted CD4+, CD8+, or CD8+CD57+ T cells (not recorded which) from PBMCs. The origin of the receptors is a human donor in good health, serving as a control.

Remarks on this clonotype: A clone one base away is much larger, so this may be a read error. J is TRBJ2-7 and V is TRBV7-8, with TRBD2 as a possible D gene (6 bases). Trimming removed 5 bases from V and 11 bases from J, with 16 bases in between. Germline lookup yields CDR1 SGHVS and CDR2 FQNEAQ. This CDR3 spans 12 amino acids. The DNA for the CDR3 is TGTGCCAGCAGCCAAGGGGAGGCCCTTAAGTACTTC. Translating gives CASSQGEALKYF. The full variable domain, in which reference TRBV7-8 and TRBJ2-7 provide the parts outside the CDR3, is GAGVSQSPRYKVAKRGQDVALRCDPISGHVSLFWYQQALGQGPEFLTYFQNEAQLDKSGLPSDRFFAERPEGSVSTLKIQRTQQEDSAVYLCASSQGEALKYFGPGTRLTVT.

This clonotype has a count of ten or more. The chain uses TRBV20-1 and TRBJ2-3; 7 positions match TRBD2. Losses at the gene ends were 2 bases for V and 1 base for J; bases not matched to a gene: 3. The CDR3 runs to 14 residues. The germline CDR1 and CDR2 sequences are DFQATT and SNEGSKA (reference sequence). Written as DNA, the CDR3 is TGCAGTGCTAGACTAGCGGATCGCACAGATACGCAGTATTTT. This codes for CSARLADRTDTQYF.

This chain uses TRBV5-6 with TRBJ2-1, with 16 bases that match TRBD2. Trimming removed 4 bases from V and 2 bases from J; junction bases left unmatched: 6. The CDR3 covers 18 residues. Germline lookup yields CDR1 SGHDT and CDR2 YYEEEE. Written as DNA, the CDR3 is TGTGCCAGCAGCAGGGGACTAGCGGGGGGGACCGCCTACAATGAGCAGTTCTTC. Its protein is CASSRGLAGGTAYNEQFF.

The rearrangement links TRBV2 to TRBJ1-1; D remains unclear. Germline lookup yields CDR1 SNHLY and CDR2 FYNNEI. This CDR3 comprises 13 residues. Trimming removed 3 bases from V and 4 bases from J, with 9 bases in between. The CDR3: CASSDSGVTEAFF. DNA for the CDR3: TGTGCCAGCAGTGATTCCGGGGTCACTGAAGCTTTCTTT.

This clonotype has ten or more counts. The J gene is TRBJ2-5, the V gene TRBV9; no definite D call. Germline CDR1 SGDLS, CDR2 YYNGEE. This CDR3 has 13 amino acids. The V and J ends lost 0 bases and 2 bases respectively, with 5 bases between them. As DNA, the CDR3 is TGTGCCAGCAGCGTAGGGGGACAAGAGACCCAGTACTTC. As protein: CASSVGGQETQYF.

This clonotype was seen repeatedly, ten times or more. The rearrangement joins TRBV6-5 to TRBJ1-2; D might be TRBD1 (6 bases). The CDR3 spans 14 residues. Germline V gene sequence: CDR1 MNHEY, CDR2 SVGAGI. V was clipped by 6 bases and J by 3 bases, with 14 bases between them. In nucleotides, the CDR3 is TGTGCCAGCAGATCCCCGACAGGCCACTATGGCTACACCTTC. It codes for CASRSPTGHYGYTF.

This clonotype has only a few counts. The chain carries TRBV30 and TRBJ2-7, with D hard to call. This CDR3 is built from 12 residues. V was pared by 0 bases and J by 5 bases, with 8 bases between. Germline V lookup: CDR1 GTSNPN, CDR2 SVGIG (reference sequence). CDR3 in DNA: TGTGCCTGGAGTGTAAGGTCTAACGAGCAGTACTTC. Protein: CAWSVRSNEQYF.

This chain uses TRBV25-1 with TRBJ1-2, with TRBD1 as a possible D gene (6 bases). Germline assignment: CDR1 MGHDK and CDR2 SYGVNS. CDR3 length equals 12 residues. V dropped 4 bases and J dropped 8 bases, with 11 bases sitting between them. This chain's CDR3 is CASSATGQGYTF. CDR3 DNA: TGTGCCAGCAGTGCTACAGGGCAGGGCTACACCTTC.

The chain recombines TRBV20-1 with TRBJ1-6, with 7 bases lining up with TRBD1. CDR1 is DFQATT and CDR2 is SNEGSKA in the germline V gene (reference sequence). CDR3 length: 13 amino acids. Losses at the gene ends were 4 bases for V and 7 bases for J; bases not matched to a gene: 4. CDR3 amino acids: CSATMDRNSPLHF. The CDR3 coding sequence is TGCAGTGCTACGATGGACAGGAATTCACCCCTCCACTTT.

In this sample, this clonotype turned up a few times. The V and J genes are TRBV6-2 or TRBV6-3 and TRBJ1-2, with D unresolved. The germline V gene encodes CDR1 MNHEY and CDR2 SVGEGT. CDR3 length: 18 amino acids. V lost 0 bases and J 7 bases, leaving 24 bases between the germline ends. The CDR3 DNA reads as TGTGCCAGCAGTTACTCCACCCTGGCTAGATCCCCTTTTATTGGCTACACCTTC. Amino acids: CASSYSTLARSPFIGYTF.

Many counts were recorded for this clonotype. CDR3 in DNA: TGCGCCAGCAAGCCCCCGGCCAACTCCTATGGCTACACCTTC. Protein product: CASKPPANSYGYTF. The rearrangement uses TRBV4-1 and TRBJ1-2; D is uncertain. The V gene's germline CDR1 is MGHRA and CDR2 YSYEKL. Trimming pared 7 bases from V and 4 bases from J, leaving 16 bases between. The CDR3 contains 14 residues.

Note on this clonotype: This could be a read error, since a much larger clone is one nucleotide away. Since no conserved phenylalanine or tryptophan closes the CDR3, a read error is the likely cause. Here the CDR3 reads CASSSQESGWAEAFL. CDR3 bases: TGTGCCAGCAGCTCTCAAGAATCAGGGTGGGCTGAAGCTTTCCTT. The rearrangement joins TRBV7-9 to TRBJ1-1, with a weak D call TRBD1 (5 bases). Germline V gives CDR1 SEHNR, CDR2 FQNEAQ (reference sequence). CDR3 length: 15 residues. Trimming removed 4 bases from V and 6 bases from J, with 18 bases in between.

This clonotype appeared many times. The chain carries TRBV7-9 and TRBJ2-1; D gene unclear. CDR1 and CDR2 (germline): SEHNR, FQNEAQ (reference sequence). CDR3 length equals 14 residues. The V and J ends lost 2 bases and 8 bases respectively, with 13 bases between them. The CDR3 coding sequence is TGTGCCAGCAGCTTATCGCAGGACGTCTATGAGCAGTTCTTC. Translation: CASSLSQDVYEQFF.

This clonotype was counted between two and nine times. The chain carries TRBV5-1 and TRBJ2-5, with D perhaps matching TRBD1 (6 bases). Trimming removed 4 bases at V and 1 base at J, with 14 bases between. From germline, CDR1 is SGHRS and CDR2 YFSETQ. CDR3 size: 15 residues. CDR3 protein: CASSQTLDSQETQYF. In DNA, the CDR3 is TGCGCCAGCAGCCAAACTTTGGACAGCCAAGAGACCCAGTACTTC.

The table lists this clonotype with many counts. The chain recombines TRBV15 with TRBJ1-6, with TRBD1 identical over 8 bases. V dropped 8 bases and J dropped 6; count of bases not matched to a gene: 6. The germline V gene encodes CDR1 LNHNV and CDR2 YYDKDF (reference sequence). This CDR3 contains 14 residues. The CDR3 protein is CATGQGMGNSPLHF. Here the CDR3 DNA reads TGTGCCACCGGACAGGGAATGGGTAATTCACCCCTCCACTTT.

This clonotype showed up many times. CDR3 amino acids: CSLRSRENTEAFF. The CDR3 DNA is TGCAGCCTCAGGAGCAGGGAGAACACTGAAGCTTTCTTT. This chain links TRBV29-1 with TRBJ1-1, with TRBD1 as a possible D gene (5 bases). The CDR3 is 13 residues long. Between the trimmed V and J ends, which lost 8 bases and 1 base, there was a span of 14 bases. The germline CDR1 and CDR2 sequences are SQVTM and ANQGSEA.

This clonotype was seen more than once but under ten times. A read error may produce the germline difference seen at one junction end. This chain connects TRBV29-1 to TRBJ1-2; D possibly corresponds to TRBD1 (6 bases). The germline V gene encodes CDR1 SQVTM and CDR2 ANQGSEA. CDR3 size: 15 residues. This CDR3 is CAWSVGAGTNYGYTF. The CDR3, as DNA: TGTGCCTGGAGTGTAGGGGCAGGGACAAACTATGGCTACACCTTC.

This chain's CDR3 is CASSEMGLGATRQYF. The CDR3 region has the DNA TGTGCCAGCAGTGAAATGGGACTAGGGGCTACGCGGCAGTACTTC. The chain employs TRBV2 and TRBJ2-7; 8 bases fit TRBD2. Germline trimming cut 2 bases from V and 9 bases from J; bases unmatched to any gene: 12. The CDR3 totals 15 residues. The germline V gene has CDR1 SNHLY and CDR2 FYNNEI.

This clonotype was found many times. The chain combines TRBV9 with TRBJ2-3; 8 bases agree with TRBD1. The CDR3 runs 14 residues. Germline V gene data show CDR1 as SGDLS and CDR2 as YYNGEE. V shed 2 bases and J 2 bases; nucleotides not matched to a gene: 1. CDR3 sequence reads: CASSVTGATDTQYF. The DNA for the CDR3 is TGTGCCAGCAGCGTGACAGGGGCCACAGATACGCAGTATTTT.